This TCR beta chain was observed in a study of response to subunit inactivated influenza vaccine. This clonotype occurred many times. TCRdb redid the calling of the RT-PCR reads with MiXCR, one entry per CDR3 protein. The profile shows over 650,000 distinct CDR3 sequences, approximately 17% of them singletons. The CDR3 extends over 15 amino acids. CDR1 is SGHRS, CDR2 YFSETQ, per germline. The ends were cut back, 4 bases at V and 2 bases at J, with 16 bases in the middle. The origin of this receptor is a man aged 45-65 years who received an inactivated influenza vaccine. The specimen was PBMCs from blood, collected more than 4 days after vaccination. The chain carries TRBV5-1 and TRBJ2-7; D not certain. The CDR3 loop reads CASSISGVNPYEQYF. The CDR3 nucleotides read TGCGCCAGCAGCATAAGTGGGGTCAACCCCTACGAGCAGTACTTC. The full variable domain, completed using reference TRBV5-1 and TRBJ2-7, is KAGVTQTPRYLIKTRGQQVTLSCSPISGHRSVSWYQQTPGQGLQFLFEYFSETQRNKGNFPGRFSGRQFSNSRSEMNVSTLELGDSALYLCASSISGVNPYEQYFGPGTRLTVT.